What follows are 30 T cell receptor beta chains derived from one specimen sequenced in a study of OX40 agonist ivuxolimab in advanced cancers. Here immunoSEQ multiplex PCR was the method, and the copy in TCRdb shows in-frame clones only, minus some. Here the sample spans tens of thousands of clones, 84% being singletons. Material: CD4+ or CD8+ T cells sorted from blood, obtained in a trial of the OX40 agonist ivuxolimab. These receptors were collected from an adult with an advanced solid tumor such as melanoma, head and neck, liver or kidney cancer.

The rearrangement links TRBV5-1 to TRBJ2-6, with D perhaps matching TRBD1 or TRBD2 (6 bases each). This CDR3 has 18 amino acids. Germline loops: CDR1 SGHRS, CDR2 YFSETQ. V lost 0 bases to trimming and J lost 2 bases, with 15 bases between them. The CDR3 sequence is CASSLAGGAAAGANVLTF. CDR3 sequence (DNA): TGCGCCAGCAGCTTGGCCGGGGGCGCAGCAGCTGGGGCCAACGTCCTGACTTTC.

V gene TRBV6-5 combines with J gene TRBJ1-2; a weak D match, TRBD1 (5 bases). This CDR3 is built from 14 residues. Germline-derived CDR1 and CDR2 are MNHEY and SVGAGI. Trimming removed 1 base from V and 7 bases from J, with 13 bases in between. The CDR3 bases are TGTGCCAGCAGTTACTTCGAAAGGGGCCCTGGCTACACCTTC. Translation: CASSYFERGPGYTF.

The chain's CDR3 is CASSTTGLLDSPLHF. CDR3 DNA: TGCGCCAGCAGCACAACCGGGCTCCTGGATTCACCCCTCCACTTT. The rearrangement joins TRBV5-1 to TRBJ1-6; D unclear. The germline gives CDR1 SGHRS, CDR2 YFSETQ. CDR3 size: 15 residues. Trimming left V 4 bases short and J 8 bases short, with 16 bases between.

The table lists this clone with a few counts. V gene TRBV28 combines with J gene TRBJ2-3; no firm D call. V was clipped by 10 bases and J by 4 bases, with 15 bases between them. CDR1 MDHEN and CDR2 SYDVKM come from the germline V gene. The CDR3 runs 13 residues. CDR3 amino acids: CATRRSAPDTQYF. The CDR3 DNA reads as TGTGCCACCCGCAGGAGTGCGCCAGATACGCAGTATTTT.

This clone was recorded only once. The genes are TRBV2 and TRBJ2-1; D uncertain. Germline loops: CDR1 SNHLY, CDR2 FYNNEI. The CDR3 is 15 amino acids. Between the trimmed V and J ends, which lost 5 bases and 0 bases, there was a span of 11 bases. CDR3 DNA sequence: TGTGCCAGCAGTCCACAATCGAGCTCCTACAATGAGCAGTTCTTC. Translated: CASSPQSSSYNEQFF.

The chain links TRBV6-5 to TRBJ2-2; D gene unclear. With 0 bases removed from V and 4 bases from J, the gap between germline ends came to 12 bases. This CDR3 spans 16 amino acids. From germline, CDR1 is MNHEY and CDR2 SVGAGI. The CDR3 DNA sequence: TGTGCCAGCAGTTACTCGATCGGAGCCTCCACCGGGGAGCTGTTTTTT. Translation: CASSYSIGASTGELFF.

This clone came up a few times. The rearrangement joins TRBV11-2 to TRBJ2-7; TRBD1 might be the D (5 bases). Trimming pared 4 bases from V and 6 bases from J, leaving 13 bases between. CDR3 length: 13 amino acids. In germline, CDR1 is SGHAT, CDR2 FQNNGV. CDR3 nucleotide sequence: TGTGCCAGCAGCTCCTACACAGGAAGCGAGCAGTACTTC. It encodes CASSSYTGSEQYF.

There are a few counts of this clone. This specimen includes other DNA sequences encoding the same CDR3. V is TRBV29-1 and J is TRBJ2-2, with a possible D match to TRBD1 (5 bases). The CDR3 length is 12 residues. CDR1 and CDR2 from the germline V gene are SQVTM and ANQGSEA. The germline V and J ends were trimmed by 6 bases and 5 bases, with 10 bases remaining between them. The DNA of the CDR3 is TGCAGCGTAGGGCAGGGAACCGGGGAGCTGTTTTTT. Residues: CSVGQGTGELFF.

This sequence joins TRBV11-2 and TRBJ2-5, with a possible D match to TRBD2 (6 bases). V shed 6 bases and J shed 7 bases, with 9 bases lying between them. The germline V gene encodes CDR1 SGHAT and CDR2 FQNNGV. The CDR3 totals 11 residues. The CDR3 region has the DNA TGTGCCAGCAGATCCGGGGGGACCCAGTACTTC. As protein: CASRSGGTQYF.

The V call is TRBV7-2, the J call TRBJ2-5; D gene unclear. The CDR3 covers 12 residues. Germline CDR1 is SGHTA and CDR2 is FQGNSA. With 4 bases removed from V and 6 bases from J, the gap between germline ends came to 9 bases. CDR3 coding DNA: TGTGCCAGCAGCTATAGTCAGCAGACCCAGTACTTC. Its protein product is CASSYSQQTQYF.

This clone was seen a single time. The V call is TRBV11-2, the J call TRBJ1-6; no reliable D call. V shed 1 base and J shed 5 bases, with 9 bases lying between them. Germline V gene lookup returns CDR1 SGHAT and CDR2 FQNNGV. The CDR3 loop spans 15 amino acids. CDR3 coding DNA: TGTGCCAGCAGCTTAGGGCCAGACCATAATTCACCCCTCCACTTT. Translation: CASSLGPDHNSPLHF.

The chain has TRBV5-6 and TRBJ2-3; possible D gene TRBD1, 6 bases. Between the trimmed V and J ends, which lost 2 bases and 2 bases, there was a span of 12 bases. The CDR3 consists of 15 residues. The V gene's germline CDR1 is SGHDT and CDR2 YYEEEE. The CDR3 loop is CASSFQGWDTDTQYF. The CDR3 DNA follows: TGTGCCAGCAGCTTCCAGGGGTGGGACACAGATACGCAGTATTTT.

The V call is TRBV28, the J call TRBJ2-7; TRBD1 agrees at 8 bases. The V gene's germline CDR1 is MDHEN and CDR2 SYDVKM. J lost 6 bases, V lost 7 bases, and 2 bases had no gene match. The CDR3 spans 11 residues. For the CDR3, the DNA is TGTGCCAGCAAAGACAGGGGCGAGCAGTACTTC. As protein: CASKDRGEQYF.

The table lists this clone with a few counts. The rearrangement uses TRBV15 and TRBJ2-7; D ambiguous. Trimming took 4 bases from V and 2 from J, leaving 15 bases between them. The CDR3 has 15 residues. The V gene's germline CDR1 is LNHNV and CDR2 YYDKDF (reference sequence). The CDR3 reads CATSTQVGATYEQYF. The CDR3 DNA follows: TGTGCCACCAGCACCCAGGTAGGAGCGACCTACGAGCAGTACTTC. Drawing the rest from reference TRBV15 and TRBJ2-7, the complete variable domain is DAMVIQNPRYQVTQFGKPVTLSCSQTLNHNVMYWYQQKSSQAPKLLFHYYDKDFNNEADTPDNFQSRRPNTSFCFLDIRSPGLGDTAMYLCATSTQVGATYEQYFGPGTRLTVT.

About this clone: An end of the junction does not agree with germline; a read error may underlie this. The rearrangement uses TRBV27 and TRBJ1-2; D not certain. The CDR3 has 13 residues. Germline V gives CDR1 MNHEY, CDR2 SMNVEV (reference sequence). CDR3 nucleotide sequence: TGTGCCAACAGTTTATCAGCGAGCTATGGCTACACCTTC. It is translated as CANSLSASYGYTF.

As concerns this clone: A junction end diverges from the germline sequence, so it may reflect a read error. Other DNA sequences in the sample encode the same CDR3. This chain joins TRBV6-6 and TRBJ1-2; 7 positions match TRBD1. In germline, CDR1 is MNHNY, CDR2 SVGAGI (reference sequence). CDR3 length: 15 amino acids. CDR3 DNA: TGTGCCAGCAGCAGAAATCGACAGGGAGAGTATGGTTACACCTTC. It yields the protein CASSRNRQGEYGYTF.

V is TRBV5-1 and J is TRBJ1-2; 8 bases match TRBD1. CDR1 is SGHRS, CDR2 YFSETQ, per germline. CDR3 size: 13 residues. V dropped 4 bases and J dropped 8; count of bases not matched to a gene: 7. DNA of the CDR3: TGCGCCAGCAGCCAAGACAGGGGTCAAGGCTACACCTTC. It codes for CASSQDRGQGYTF.

V gene TRBV10-2 combines with J gene TRBJ2-7, with 13 bases aligning to TRBD2. This CDR3 contains 14 residues. CDR1 WSHSY and CDR2 SAAADI come from the germline V gene. V lost 4 bases and J lost 3; bases outside the gene matches: 0. CDR3 DNA: TGCGCCAGCAGTGGGACTAGCGGGAGCTACGAGCAGTACTTC. This codes for CASSGTSGSYEQYF.

The V gene is TRBV7-8, the J gene TRBJ2-2; a weak D match, TRBD2 (6 bases). The V gene lost 4 bases and the J gene lost 3 bases, with 12 bases spanning the gap. This CDR3 is 15 amino acids long. CDR1 and CDR2 (germline): SGHVS, FQNEAQ. CDR3 loop: CASSSGRDYTGELFF. The CDR3 nucleotides read TGTGCCAGCAGCTCCGGGCGGGATTACACCGGGGAGCTGTTTTTT. Full variable domain (outside the CDR3, taken from reference TRBV7-8 and TRBJ2-2): GAGVSQSPRYKVAKRGQDVALRCDPISGHVSLFWYQQALGQGPEFLTYFQNEAQLDKSGLPSDRFFAERPEGSVSTLKIQRTQQEDSAVYLCASSSGRDYTGELFFGEGSRLTVL.

The genes are TRBV4-2 and TRBJ2-2, with no clear D. Trimming took 0 bases from V and 2 from J, leaving 13 bases between them. Germline CDR1 LGHNA, CDR2 YNFKEQ. The CDR3 runs 17 residues. This CDR3 is CASSQDFARLNTGELFF. CDR3 nucleotides: TGTGCCAGCAGCCAAGATTTCGCGCGGCTTAACACCGGGGAGCTGTTTTTT.

The chain has TRBV28 and TRBJ2-5; 7 bases are a match to TRBD1. The J segment lost 1 base and the V segment lost 8 bases, leaving 4 bases of the junction unmatched. Per germline, CDR1 MDHEN and CDR2 SYDVKM. The CDR3 consists of 13 residues. The CDR3 nucleotides are TGTGCCAGCGGCAGACAGGGCCAAGAGACCCAGTACTTC. Translated: CASGRQGQETQYF.

This chain joins TRBV5-4 and TRBJ2-7; TRBD1 aligns across 8 bases. With V trimmed by 4 bases and J by 1 base, 7 bases remained unmatched. The germline gives CDR1 SGHNT, CDR2 YYREEE (reference sequence). This CDR3 spans 15 amino acids. CDR3 protein: CASSKPGQESYEQYF. DNA of the CDR3: TGTGCCAGCAGCAAACCGGGACAGGAATCCTACGAGCAGTACTTC. The complete variable domain, with remaining parts taken from reference TRBV5-4 and TRBJ2-7, reads ETGVTQSPTHLIKTRGQQVTLRCSSQSGHNTVSWYQQALGQGPQFIFQYYREEENGRGNFPPRFSGLQFPNYSSELNVNALELDDSALYLCASSKPGQESYEQYFGPGTRLTVT.

CDR3 region: CASSGDRVFGAFF. CDR3 nucleotide sequence: TGTGCCAGCAGCGGAGACAGGGTCTTCGGAGCTTTCTTT. The chain couples TRBV7-9 to TRBJ1-1; 7 positions match TRBD1. This CDR3 has 13 residues. CDR1 and CDR2 from the germline V gene are SEHNR and FQNEAQ (reference sequence). The J segment lost 10 bases and the V segment lost 5 bases, leaving 10 bases of the junction unmatched.

This chain joins TRBV19 and TRBJ2-5; D tentatively fits TRBD1 or TRBD2 (5 bases each). Germline CDR1 LNHDA, CDR2 SQIVND (reference sequence). V lost 1 base and J 2 bases, leaving 11 bases between the germline ends. The CDR3 spans 15 residues. This CDR3 reads CASSIVPGGQETQYF. The CDR3 coding sequence is TGTGCCAGTAGTATAGTCCCTGGGGGTCAAGAGACCCAGTACTTC.

The CDR3 sequence is CASSLSGRNEQFF. CDR3 in DNA: TGTGCCAGCAGCCTTAGCGGGAGGAATGAGCAGTTCTTC. The chain links TRBV7-6 to TRBJ2-1, with 10 bases aligning to TRBD2. This CDR3 has 13 residues. Germline lookup yields CDR1 SGHVS and CDR2 FNYEAQ. The junction had 2 bases not matched to a gene; V was cut back by 5 bases and J by 7 bases.

The genes are TRBV5-1 and TRBJ1-4; D is unresolved. The CDR3 length is 13 residues. Germline CDR1 reads SGHRS; CDR2 reads YFSETQ. The V and J ends lost 0 bases and 6 bases respectively, with 6 bases between them. This CDR3 reads CASSLAPDEKLFF. CDR3 nucleotides: TGCGCCAGCAGCTTGGCCCCAGATGAAAAACTGTTTTTT. Supplemented by reference TRBV5-1 and TRBJ1-4, the full variable domain reads KAGVTQTPRYLIKTRGQQVTLSCSPISGHRSVSWYQQTPGQGLQFLFEYFSETQRNKGNFPGRFSGRQFSNSRSEMNVSTLELGDSALYLCASSLAPDEKLFFGSGTQLSVL.

The chain combines TRBV2 with TRBJ2-2; D is possibly TRBD1 (6 bases). The V end was cut by 2 bases, the J end by 5 bases, with 12 bases between. The CDR3 runs to 15 residues. The germline gives CDR1 SNHLY, CDR2 FYNNEI. In DNA, the CDR3 is TGTGCCAGCAGTGAATATTACAGGGCTACCGGGGAGCTGTTTTTT. The encoded protein is CASSEYYRATGELFF.

This rearrangement joins TRBV6-1 to TRBJ1-1; the D gene is possibly TRBD1 (5 bases). Trimming removed 7 bases from V and 4 bases from J, with 10 bases in between. The CDR3 extends over 12 amino acids. CDR1 is MNHNS, CDR2 SASEGT, per germline. CDR3 nucleotide sequence: TGTGCCAGCACCAGGGTTGCCACTGAAGCTTTCTTT. Encoded protein: CASTRVATEAFF.

The sample holds one count of this clone. The chain recombines TRBV11-2 with TRBJ2-1; D ambiguous. Germline values: CDR1 SGHAT, CDR2 FQNNGV. V dropped 8 bases and J dropped 6 bases, with 11 bases sitting between them. There are 12 residues in the CDR3. Written as DNA, the CDR3 is TGTGCCAGCGCCTTGCCATCCAATGAGCAGTTCTTC. This translates into CASALPSNEQFF.

The chain couples TRBV19 to TRBJ2-3, with D unresolved. This CDR3 is built from 14 residues. CDR1 and CDR2 from the germline V gene are LNHDA and SQIVND (reference sequence). V lost 3 bases and J 4 bases, leaving 11 bases between the germline ends. CDR3 sequence reads: CASSMDPAADTQYF. CDR3 nucleotide sequence: TGTGCCAGTAGTATGGACCCCGCAGCAGATACGCAGTATTTT.